These 31 T cell receptor beta chains were all obtained from the same sample, sequenced in a study of T cell responses to AZD1222 COVID-19 vaccine listed by TCRdb under 2021. Libraries came from the immunoSEQ multiplex PCR assay. The table comes from immuneACCESS by way of TCRdb, which keeps in-frame sequences with V and J called. Part of the clones is missing from these tables; in studies checked, under half for an unresolved V gene and the rest for unknown reasons. A total of 100,000 to 150,000 clones appear in this sample, about 89% of them only once. In total, the top ten clones hold approximately 5.1% of the sample. The time point label here, explained by the study, means: baseline before first vaccination. The sample was peripheral blood, taken on day 0 of AZD1222 vaccination. These receptor sequences come from an adult in good health.

The chain carries TRBV28 and TRBJ2-3; D gene uncertain. V lost 6 bases and J 0 bases, leaving 4 bases between the germline ends. The CDR3 runs 12 residues. Germline CDR1 reads MDHEN; CDR2 reads SYDVKM. The CDR3 sequence: CASRTSTDTQYF. In DNA form, the CDR3 reads TGTGCCAGCAGGACTAGCACAGATACGCAGTATTTT.

The rearrangement joins TRBV6-5 to TRBJ1-1; 9 bases fit TRBD1. The CDR3 is 16 residues long. The junction had 9 bases not matched to a gene; V was cut back by 3 bases and J by 4 bases. Germline CDR1 MNHEY, CDR2 SVGAGI. Here the CDR3 reads CASSYSRTGAPTEAFF. The CDR3 DNA reads as TGTGCCAGCAGTTATTCCCGGACAGGGGCCCCCACTGAAGCTTTCTTT.

The chain joins TRBV7-3 to TRBJ2-7; maybe TRBD1 (6 bases). CDR1 and CDR2 from the germline V gene are SGHTA and FQGTGA. Trimming removed 3 bases at V and 5 bases at J, with 11 bases between. This CDR3 is 13 amino acids long. CDR3 DNA: TGTGCCAGCAGCTTGAACAGGGAGCACGAGCAGTACTTC. Translation: CASSLNREHEQYF.

V and J are TRBV6-5 and TRBJ2-5, with D perhaps TRBD2 (6 bases). The CDR3 sequence is 13 residues long. Trimming took off 6 bases at V and 2 bases at J, with 10 bases between the two ends. Germline CDR1 MNHEY, CDR2 SVGAGI. The CDR3 sequence is CASSFGRQETQYF. CDR3 sequence (DNA): TGTGCCAGCAGCTTCGGGAGACAAGAGACCCAGTACTTC.

The V call is TRBV27, the J call TRBJ2-3; D gene ambiguous. Trimming took off 5 bases at V and 2 bases at J, with 8 bases between the two ends. This CDR3 spans 13 amino acids. Germline V gene data show CDR1 as MNHEY and CDR2 as SMNVEV (reference sequence). The CDR3 is CASSGQPTDTQYF. The CDR3 nucleotides are TGTGCCAGCAGTGGGCAGCCCACAGATACGCAGTATTTT.

The rearrangement uses TRBV5-5 and TRBJ2-7, with TRBD1 matching over 9 bases. Trimming cost V 6 bases and J 0 bases; bases outside gene matches: 10. This CDR3 comprises 16 residues. Germline V gene data show CDR1 as SGHKS and CDR2 as YYEKEE (reference sequence). CDR3 in amino acids: CASTAGWGQGSYEQYF. The CDR3 bases are TGTGCCAGCACCGCTGGGTGGGGACAGGGCTCCTACGAGCAGTACTTC. Based on the CDR3 plus reference TRBV5-5 and TRBJ2-7, the full variable domain is DAGVTQSPTHLIKTRGQQVTLRCSPISGHKSVSWYQQVLGQGPQFIFQYYEKEERGRGNFPDRFSARQFPNYSSELNVNALLLGDSALYLCASTAGWGQGSYEQYFGPGTRLTVT.

The chain links TRBV7-8 to TRBJ2-7; 10 bases line up with TRBD1. The CDR3 consists of 16 residues. V lost 5 bases to trimming and J lost 0 bases; unmatched junction nucleotides: 7. CDR1 is SGHVS and CDR2 is FQNEAQ in the germline V gene. CDR3 sequence reads: CASSPRRDRGSYEQYF. The CDR3 nucleotides read TGTGCCAGCAGCCCTCGACGGGACAGGGGCTCCTACGAGCAGTACTTC.

The genes are TRBV19 and TRBJ1-2; TRBD1 matches at 9 bases. Germline V gene sequence: CDR1 LNHDA, CDR2 SQIVND (reference sequence). CDR3 length equals 14 residues. V trimming: 6 bases; J trimming: 7 bases; junction bases outside the gene matches: 9. The CDR3 here is CASRQGARSFGYTF. CDR3 nucleotide sequence: TGTGCCAGTAGACAGGGGGCAAGGAGTTTTGGCTACACCTTC.

This clone was recorded only once. The V and J genes are TRBV30 and TRBJ2-7; D gene unclear. V lost 3 bases, J lost 3 bases, and 9 bases lay in between. The germline V gene encodes CDR1 GTSNPN and CDR2 SVGIG (reference sequence). CDR3 length: 12 amino acids. The CDR3 sequence: CAWSRIGYEQYF. CDR3 in DNA: TGTGCCTGGAGCCGAATAGGCTACGAGCAGTACTTC. The full variable domain, its missing parts supplied by reference TRBV30 and TRBJ2-7, is SQTIHQWPATLVQPVGSPLSLECTVEGTSNPNLYWYRQAAGRGLQLLFYSVGIGQISSEVPQNLSASRPQDRQFILSSKKLLLSDSGFYLCAWSRIGYEQYFGPGTRLTVT.

The rearrangement uses TRBV9 and TRBJ1-4; D ambiguous. Germline loops: CDR1 SGDLS, CDR2 YYNGEE. The V and J ends lost 1 base and 8 bases respectively, with 12 bases between them. This CDR3 has 14 residues. CDR3 sequence: CASSVTLISEKLFF. CDR3 nucleotide sequence: TGTGCCAGCAGCGTAACCCTCATCTCGGAAAAACTGTTTTTT.

The chain carries TRBV7-9 and TRBJ2-7; no clear D. This CDR3 comprises 14 residues. V was cut by 5 bases and J by 3 bases, with 14 bases left in between. The germline CDR1 and CDR2 sequences are SEHNR and FQNEAQ (reference sequence). The CDR3 here is CASSLFGPDYEQYF. DNA for the CDR3: TGTGCCAGCAGCCTATTCGGGCCCGACTACGAGCAGTACTTC. Combining the CDR3 with reference TRBV7-9 and TRBJ2-7 gives the whole variable domain DTGVSQNPRHKITKRGQNVTFRCDPISEHNRLYWYRQTLGQGPEFLTYFQNEAQLEKSRLLSDRFSAERPKGSFSTLEIQRTEQGDSAMYLCASSLFGPDYEQYFGPGTRLTVT.

This chain uses TRBV18 with TRBJ1-1; 11 bases align to TRBD1. The ends lost 6 bases at V and 0 bases at J; junction bases unmatched: 6. Germline V gene sequence: CDR1 KGHSH, CDR2 LQKENI. The CDR3 has 16 amino acids. The CDR3 here is CASSKDRGLMNTEAFF. The CDR3 coding sequence is TGTGCCAGCTCGAAGGACAGGGGGCTAATGAACACTGAAGCTTTCTTT.

This chain connects TRBV19 to TRBJ1-2; D remains ambiguous. V was pared by 7 bases and J by 1 base, with 7 bases between. This CDR3 contains 12 residues. Germline V gene lookup returns CDR1 LNHDA and CDR2 SQIVND (reference sequence). The CDR3 sequence is CASMHNNYGYTF. The CDR3 bases are TGTGCCAGTATGCACAATAACTATGGCTACACCTTC. Full variable domain (rest looked up from reference TRBV19 and TRBJ1-2): DGGITQSPKYLFRKEGQNVTLSCEQNLNHDAMYWYRQDPGQGLRLIYYSQIVNDFQKGDIAEGYSVSREKKESFPLTVTSAQKNPTAFYLCASMHNNYGYTFGSGTRLTVV.

The rearrangement links TRBV18 to TRBJ1-4; D is undetermined. The germline V gene encodes CDR1 KGHSH and CDR2 LQKENI. V was clipped by 2 bases and J by 8 bases, with 15 bases between them. The CDR3 length is 15 residues. This CDR3 is CASSPTTGVQEKLFF. The CDR3 bases are TGTGCCAGCTCACCAACGACCGGGGTACAAGAAAAACTGTTTTTT.

V usage is TRBV19 and J usage is TRBJ1-2; 7 bases agree with TRBD1. The CDR3 spans 12 residues. V shed 6 bases, J shed 6 bases, and the junction held 4 bases outside the gene matches. Germline V gene lookup returns CDR1 LNHDA and CDR2 SQIVND (reference sequence). CDR3 bases: TGTGCCAGTAGCAAGGGGGCCCATGGCTACACCTTC. Translating it yields CASSKGAHGYTF.

The chain joins TRBV9 to TRBJ2-1; 7 nucleotides match TRBD2. The CDR3 runs 15 residues. Germline V lookup: CDR1 SGDLS, CDR2 YYNGEE. J was trimmed by 8 bases and V by 6 bases; bases with no gene match: 14. CDR3 loop: CASNPRGDRGDEQFF. CDR3 DNA: TGTGCCAGCAACCCCCGGGGGGATCGGGGGGATGAGCAGTTCTTC.

This chain connects TRBV11-2 to TRBJ2-3; possibly TRBD1 for D (6 bases). The V gene lost 6 bases and the J gene lost 0 bases, with 13 bases spanning the gap. This CDR3 is 15 amino acids long. Looked up from germline, CDR1 is SGHAT and CDR2 is FQNNGV. This CDR3 is CASRAAGASTDTQYF. CDR3 DNA: TGTGCCAGCAGGGCCGCAGGGGCTAGCACAGATACGCAGTATTTT.

The rearrangement joins TRBV19 to TRBJ1-4, with D uncertain. V was pared by 5 bases and J by 4 bases, with 14 bases between. CDR1 and CDR2 (germline): LNHDA, SQIVND (reference sequence). The CDR3 loop spans 15 amino acids. CDR3 in amino acids: CASSASGRYNEKLFF. In DNA, the CDR3 is TGTGCCAGTAGTGCTTCCGGACGGTATAATGAAAAACTGTTTTTT.

V and J are TRBV10-1 and TRBJ2-1; D tentatively fits TRBD1 or TRBD2 (5 bases each). Germline loops: CDR1 WNHNN, CDR2 SYGVQD (reference sequence). The CDR3 runs 17 residues. The germline V and J ends were trimmed by 1 base and 0 bases, with 13 bases remaining between them. The DNA for the CDR3 is TGCGCCAGCAGTGAGTTCCACGGGGCAAGCTCCTACAATGAGCAGTTCTTC. Protein product: CASSEFHGASSYNEQFF.

The rearrangement joins TRBV2 to TRBJ1-2; D not resolved. This CDR3 is built from 14 residues. Deletions cut 0 bases from V and 7 bases from J, with 12 bases between. CDR1 and CDR2 from the germline V gene are SNHLY and FYNNEI. The CDR3 DNA reads TGTGCCAGCAGTGAAGCGAGTGGGGATGGTGGCTACACCTTC. It translates to CASSEASGDGGYTF.

The rearrangement uses TRBV27 and TRBJ1-1; D is ambiguous. V was trimmed by 4 bases and J by 3 bases, leaving 12 bases between them. CDR3 length equals 14 residues. Germline V CDR1 and CDR2: MNHEY, SMNVEV (reference sequence). CDR3 protein: CASSYLRADTEAFF. The CDR3 DNA reads TGTGCCAGCAGTTACCTCCGGGCCGACACTGAAGCTTTCTTT.

This chain links TRBV19 with TRBJ2-3; D is possibly TRBD1 (6 bases). Germline CDR1 LNHDA, CDR2 SQIVND (reference sequence). V lost 1 base, J lost 2 bases, and 16 bases lay in between. The CDR3 spans 17 residues. CDR3 residues: CASSIVGAGAPTDTQYF. The CDR3 DNA is TGTGCCAGTAGTATAGTAGGGGCAGGGGCTCCCACAGATACGCAGTATTTT.

The rearrangement joins TRBV3-1 (or the pseudogene TRBV3-2) to TRBJ1-6; possibly TRBD1 for D (5 bases). Trimming took off 3 bases at V and 9 bases at J, with 12 bases between the two ends. Germline-derived CDR1 and CDR2 are LGHDT and YNNKEL (reference sequence). The CDR3 sequence is 14 residues long. This CDR3 reads CASSHRPGSSPLHF. CDR3 nucleotides: TGTGCCAGCAGCCATCGGCCAGGGAGTTCACCCCTCCACTTT.

This clone was seen a single time. This sequence joins TRBV5-1 and TRBJ1-6; D call uncertain. Germline assignment: CDR1 SGHRS and CDR2 YFSETQ. Trimming cost V 0 bases and J 6 bases, with 10 bases left between them. The CDR3 consists of 15 residues. The CDR3 reads CASSLVAGVNSPLHF. The CDR3 region has the DNA TGCGCCAGCAGCTTGGTAGCAGGCGTTAATTCACCCCTCCACTTT. Full variable domain (rest looked up from reference TRBV5-1 and TRBJ1-6): KAGVTQTPRYLIKTRGQQVTLSCSPISGHRSVSWYQQTPGQGLQFLFEYFSETQRNKGNFPGRFSGRQFSNSRSEMNVSTLELGDSALYLCASSLVAGVNSPLHFGNGTRLTVT.

The V gene is TRBV6-5, the J gene TRBJ1-5; 9 bases agree with TRBD1. This CDR3 contains 15 residues. Losses at the gene ends were 6 bases for V and 2 bases for J; bases not matched to a gene: 5. The germline V gene encodes CDR1 MNHEY and CDR2 SVGAGI. In DNA, the CDR3 is TGTGCCAGCAGGGGACAGGGAGTGGGCAATCAGCCCCAGCATTTT. Translating gives CASRGQGVGNQPQHF.

The V call is TRBV27, the J call TRBJ1-1, with TRBD1 identical over 7 bases. The CDR3 is made up of 14 amino acids. The J segment lost 1 base and the V segment lost 8 bases, leaving 7 bases of the junction unmatched. Germline V gene data show CDR1 as MNHEY and CDR2 as SMNVEV (reference sequence). CDR3 sequence reads: CASGLDRRNTEAFF. CDR3 DNA sequence: TGTGCCAGCGGATTGGACAGGCGGAACACTGAAGCTTTCTTT.

This clone is a singleton in its sample. The J gene is TRBJ1-3, the V gene TRBV9; D perhaps matches TRBD1 (5 bases). Per germline, CDR1 SGDLS and CDR2 YYNGEE. This CDR3 has 16 amino acids. The germline V and J ends were trimmed by 0 bases and 0 bases, with 10 bases remaining between them. CDR3 protein: CASSVGGRSSGNTIYF. The DNA for the CDR3 is TGTGCCAGCAGCGTAGGGGGGAGATCCTCTGGAAACACCATATATTTT.

The CDR3 DNA reads as TGTGCCAGCAGCACGACAGGGGGGTCTGGCTACACCTTC. It translates to CASSTTGGSGYTF. The V call is TRBV7-9, the J call TRBJ1-2; 9 bases match TRBD1. The CDR3 runs to 13 residues. CDR1 and CDR2 (germline): SEHNR, FQNEAQ (reference sequence). The V and J ends lost 5 bases and 7 bases, in that order; junction bases with no gene match: 5.

This sequence joins TRBV18 and TRBJ2-7; 10 bases are shared with TRBD2. Germline values: CDR1 KGHSH, CDR2 LQKENI. This CDR3 has 19 amino acids. J lost 6 bases, V lost 1 base, and 18 bases had no gene match. CDR3 nucleotide sequence: TGTGCCAGCTCACCACTCCCCTCCGTGTCGGCTAGCGGGAGACGCGAGCAGTACTTC. It codes for CASSPLPSVSASGRREQYF.

This chain connects TRBV2 to TRBJ1-5; perhaps TRBD1 as D (5 bases). Germline V gives CDR1 SNHLY, CDR2 FYNNEI. This CDR3 is built from 14 residues. With 8 bases removed from V and 4 bases from J, the gap between germline ends came to 15 bases. The CDR3 here is CASGGGARNQPQHF. CDR3 nucleotide sequence: TGTGCCAGCGGAGGAGGGGCGCGGAATCAGCCCCAGCATTTT.

The chain links TRBV7-9 to TRBJ2-7; 7 nucleotides align to TRBD1. The CDR3 spans 17 residues. With 3 bases clipped from V and 4 bases from J, the junction kept 15 bases outside the gene matches. CDR1 is SEHNR and CDR2 is FQNEAQ in the germline V gene (reference sequence). CDR3 protein: CASSLKASTGTPYEQYF. The CDR3 DNA is TGTGCCAGCAGCTTGAAGGCCTCGACAGGGACCCCATACGAGCAGTACTTC.